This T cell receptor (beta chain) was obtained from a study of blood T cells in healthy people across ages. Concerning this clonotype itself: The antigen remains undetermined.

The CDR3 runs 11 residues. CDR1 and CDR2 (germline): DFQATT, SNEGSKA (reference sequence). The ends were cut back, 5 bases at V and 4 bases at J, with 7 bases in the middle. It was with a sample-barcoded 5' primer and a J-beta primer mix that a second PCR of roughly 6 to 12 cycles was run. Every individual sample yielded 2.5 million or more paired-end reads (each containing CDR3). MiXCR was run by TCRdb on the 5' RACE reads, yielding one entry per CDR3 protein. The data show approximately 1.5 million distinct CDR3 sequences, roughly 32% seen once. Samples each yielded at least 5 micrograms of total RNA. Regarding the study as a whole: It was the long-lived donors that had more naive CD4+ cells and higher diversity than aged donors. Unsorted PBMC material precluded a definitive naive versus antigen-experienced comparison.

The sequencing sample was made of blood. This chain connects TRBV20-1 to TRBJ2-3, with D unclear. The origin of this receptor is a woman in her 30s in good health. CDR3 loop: CSAQTADTQYF. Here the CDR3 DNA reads TGCAGTGCTCAAACCGCAGATACGCAGTATTTT.